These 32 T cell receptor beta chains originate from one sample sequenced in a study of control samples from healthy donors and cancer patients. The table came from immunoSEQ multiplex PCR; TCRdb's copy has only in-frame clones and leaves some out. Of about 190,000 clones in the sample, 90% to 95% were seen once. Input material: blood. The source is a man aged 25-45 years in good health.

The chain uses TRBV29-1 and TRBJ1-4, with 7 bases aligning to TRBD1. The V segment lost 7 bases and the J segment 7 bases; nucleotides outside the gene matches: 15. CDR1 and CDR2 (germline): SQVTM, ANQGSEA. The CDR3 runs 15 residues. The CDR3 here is CSARQGGGKGEKLFF. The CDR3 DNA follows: TGCAGCGCCAGACAGGGAGGGGGGAAAGGTGAAAAACTGTTTTTT.

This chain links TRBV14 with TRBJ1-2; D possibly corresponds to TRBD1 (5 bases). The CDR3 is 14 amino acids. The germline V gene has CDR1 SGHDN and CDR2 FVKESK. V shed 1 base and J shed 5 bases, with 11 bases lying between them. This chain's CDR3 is CASSQGGRRYGYTF. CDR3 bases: TGTGCCAGCAGCCAAGGGGGACGGCGGTATGGCTACACCTTC.

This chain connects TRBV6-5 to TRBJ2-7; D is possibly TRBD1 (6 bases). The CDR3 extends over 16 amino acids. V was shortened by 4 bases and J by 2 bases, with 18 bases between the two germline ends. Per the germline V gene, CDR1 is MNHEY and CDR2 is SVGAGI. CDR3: CASSSKTGHSAYEQYF. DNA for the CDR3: TGTGCCAGCAGTTCGAAGACAGGTCATTCGGCCTACGAGCAGTACTTC.

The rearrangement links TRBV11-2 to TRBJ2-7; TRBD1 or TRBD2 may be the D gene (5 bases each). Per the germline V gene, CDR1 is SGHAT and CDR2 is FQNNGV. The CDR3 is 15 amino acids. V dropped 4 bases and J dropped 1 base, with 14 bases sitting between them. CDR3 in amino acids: CASSYPRGRSYEQYF. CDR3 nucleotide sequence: TGTGCCAGCAGCTATCCCCGGGGCAGGTCCTACGAGCAGTACTTC.

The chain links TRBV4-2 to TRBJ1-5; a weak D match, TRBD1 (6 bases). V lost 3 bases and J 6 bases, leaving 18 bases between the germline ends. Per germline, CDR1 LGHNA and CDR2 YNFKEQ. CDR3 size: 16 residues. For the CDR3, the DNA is TGTGCCAGCAGCCAGACCCCCGGGGGGCGCGGTCAGCCCCAGCATTTT. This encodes CASSQTPGGRGQPQHF.

CDR3 amino acids: CARRVGVPHYGYTF. The CDR3, as DNA: TGTGCCAGGAGAGTGGGGGTTCCGCACTATGGCTACACCTTC. V usage is TRBV2 and J usage is TRBJ1-2; D is possibly TRBD1 (5 bases). The CDR3 sequence is 14 residues long. Per germline, CDR1 SNHLY and CDR2 FYNNEI. V dropped 9 bases and J dropped 3 bases, with 17 bases sitting between them.

The CDR3 nucleotides read TGTGCCAGTAGTATAGGGCAGGGGTCATTCACTGAAGCTTTCTTT. Encoded protein: CASSIGQGSFTEAFF. The V and J genes are TRBV19 and TRBJ1-1; TRBD1 is a possible D gene (6 bases). Germline V gives CDR1 LNHDA, CDR2 SQIVND (reference sequence). The CDR3 consists of 15 residues. The germline V and J ends were trimmed by 1 base and 4 bases, with 13 bases remaining between them.

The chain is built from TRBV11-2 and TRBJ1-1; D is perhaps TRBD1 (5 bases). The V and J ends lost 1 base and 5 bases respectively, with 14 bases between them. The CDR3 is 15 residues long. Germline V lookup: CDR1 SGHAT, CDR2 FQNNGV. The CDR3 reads CASSLGTTRGTEAFF. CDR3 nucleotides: TGTGCCAGCAGCTTAGGGACAACCCGGGGAACTGAAGCTTTCTTT.

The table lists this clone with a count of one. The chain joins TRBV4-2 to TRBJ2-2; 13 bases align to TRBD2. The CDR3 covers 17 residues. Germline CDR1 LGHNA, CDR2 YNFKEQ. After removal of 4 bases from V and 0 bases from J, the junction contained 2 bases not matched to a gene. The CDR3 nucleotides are TGTGCCAGCAGCCGGACTAGCGGGGGACCGAACACCGGGGAGCTGTTTTTT. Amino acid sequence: CASSRTSGGPNTGELFF.

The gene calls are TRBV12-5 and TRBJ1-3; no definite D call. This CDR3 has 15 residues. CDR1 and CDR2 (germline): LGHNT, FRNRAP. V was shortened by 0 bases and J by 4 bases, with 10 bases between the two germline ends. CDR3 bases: TGTGCTAGTGGTTTGGTACAGAACAGAGGAAACACCATATATTTT. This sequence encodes CASGLVQNRGNTIYF.

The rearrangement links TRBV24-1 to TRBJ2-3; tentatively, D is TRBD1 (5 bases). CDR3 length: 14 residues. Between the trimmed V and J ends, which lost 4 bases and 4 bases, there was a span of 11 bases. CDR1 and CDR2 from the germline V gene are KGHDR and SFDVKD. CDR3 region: CATSDADTPDTQYF. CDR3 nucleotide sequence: TGTGCCACCAGTGACGCGGACACTCCAGATACGCAGTATTTT.

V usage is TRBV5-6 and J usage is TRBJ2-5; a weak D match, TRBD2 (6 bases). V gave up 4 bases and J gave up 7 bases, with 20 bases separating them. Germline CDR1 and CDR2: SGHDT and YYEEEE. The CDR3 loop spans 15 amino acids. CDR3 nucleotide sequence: TGTGCCAGCAGCGTCAAAAGAGGATTGGGGGGGACCCAGTACTTC. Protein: CASSVKRGLGGTQYF. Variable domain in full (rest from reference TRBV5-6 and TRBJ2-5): DAGVTQSPTHLIKTRGQQVTLRCSPKSGHDTVSWYQQALGQGPQFIFQYYEEEERQRGNFPDRFSGHQFPNYSSELNVNALLLGDSALYLCASSVKRGLGGTQYFGPGTRLLVL.

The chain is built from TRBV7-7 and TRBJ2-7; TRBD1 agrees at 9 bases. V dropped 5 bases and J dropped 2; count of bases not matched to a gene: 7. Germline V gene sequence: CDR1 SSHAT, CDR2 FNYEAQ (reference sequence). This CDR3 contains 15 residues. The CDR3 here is CASSQGQGTTYEQYF. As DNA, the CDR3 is TGTGCCAGCAGCCAAGGACAGGGGACTACCTACGAGCAGTACTTC.

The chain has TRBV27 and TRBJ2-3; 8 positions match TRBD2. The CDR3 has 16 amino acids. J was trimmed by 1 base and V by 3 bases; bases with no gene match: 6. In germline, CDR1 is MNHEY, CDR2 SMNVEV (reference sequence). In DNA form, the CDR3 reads TGTGCCAGCAGTTTTGTCGGGGGGGCCGGCACAGATACGCAGTATTTT. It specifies CASSFVGGAGTDTQYF.

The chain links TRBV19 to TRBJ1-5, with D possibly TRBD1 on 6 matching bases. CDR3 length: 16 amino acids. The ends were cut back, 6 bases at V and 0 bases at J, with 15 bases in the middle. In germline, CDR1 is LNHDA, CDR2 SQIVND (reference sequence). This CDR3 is CASREKQGYSNQPQHF. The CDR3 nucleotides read TGTGCCAGTAGGGAGAAACAGGGATATAGCAATCAGCCCCAGCATTTT.

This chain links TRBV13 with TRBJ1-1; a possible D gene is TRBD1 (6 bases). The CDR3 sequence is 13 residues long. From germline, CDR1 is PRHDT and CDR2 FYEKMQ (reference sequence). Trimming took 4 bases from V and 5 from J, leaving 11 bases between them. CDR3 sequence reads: CASSYRQGTEAFF. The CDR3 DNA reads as TGTGCCAGCAGCTACCGTCAGGGGACTGAAGCTTTCTTT.

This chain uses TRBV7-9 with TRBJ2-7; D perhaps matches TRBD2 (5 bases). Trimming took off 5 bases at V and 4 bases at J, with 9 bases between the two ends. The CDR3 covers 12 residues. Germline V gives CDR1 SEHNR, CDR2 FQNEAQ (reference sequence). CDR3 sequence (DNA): TGTGCCAGCAGCGAGGGTATGTACGAGCAGTACTTC. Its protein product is CASSEGMYEQYF.

CDR3 sequence: CATSRPDSLEQYF. The CDR3 DNA reads as TGTGCCACCAGCAGACCAGACAGCCTCGAGCAGTACTTC. The chain has TRBV15 and TRBJ2-7; a weak D match, TRBD1 (5 bases). With 2 bases removed from V and 6 bases from J, the gap between germline ends came to 11 bases. CDR3 length equals 13 residues. The germline gives CDR1 LNHNV, CDR2 YYDKDF (reference sequence). The full variable domain, its missing parts supplied by reference TRBV15 and TRBJ2-7, is DAMVIQNPRYQVTQFGKPVTLSCSQTLNHNVMYWYQQKSSQAPKLLFHYYDKDFNNEADTPDNFQSRRPNTSFCFLDIRSPGLGDTAMYLCATSRPDSLEQYFGPGTRLTVT.

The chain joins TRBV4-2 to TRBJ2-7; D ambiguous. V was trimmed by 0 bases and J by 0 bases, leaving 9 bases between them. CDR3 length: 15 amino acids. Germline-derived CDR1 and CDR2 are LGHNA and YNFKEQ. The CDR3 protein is CASSQERLSSYEQYF. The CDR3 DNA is TGTGCCAGCAGCCAAGAACGGCTGAGCTCCTACGAGCAGTACTTC.

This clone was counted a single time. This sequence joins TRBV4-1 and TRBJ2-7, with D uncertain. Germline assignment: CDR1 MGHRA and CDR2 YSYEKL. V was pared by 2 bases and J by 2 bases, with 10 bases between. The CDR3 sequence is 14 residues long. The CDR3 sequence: CASSQIWPAYEQYF. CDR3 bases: TGCGCCAGCAGCCAAATCTGGCCCGCCTACGAGCAGTACTTC.

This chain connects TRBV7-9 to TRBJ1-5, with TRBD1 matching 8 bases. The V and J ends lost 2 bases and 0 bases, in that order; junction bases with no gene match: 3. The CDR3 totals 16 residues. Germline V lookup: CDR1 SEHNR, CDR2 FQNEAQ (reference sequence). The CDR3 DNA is TGTGCCAGCAGCTTAACACAGGGGGGTAGCAATCAGCCCCAGCATTTT. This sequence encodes CASSLTQGGSNQPQHF.

The CDR3 is CASTPWQGAVTEAFF. The CDR3 DNA follows: TGTGCCAGTACCCCCTGGCAGGGGGCCGTCACTGAAGCTTTCTTT. The chain carries TRBV19 and TRBJ1-1, with 8 nucleotides matching TRBD1. The germline CDR1 and CDR2 sequences are LNHDA and SQIVND (reference sequence). Losses at the gene ends were 7 bases for V and 4 bases for J; bases not matched to a gene: 11. The CDR3 totals 15 residues.

The CDR3 DNA reads TGTGCCAGCAGCGCAACCACGGGGCAGGGGTTGGAGACCCAGTACTTC. Residues: CASSATTGQGLETQYF. The rearrangement uses TRBV7-9 and TRBJ2-5; possible D gene TRBD1, 6 bases. The CDR3 is made up of 16 amino acids. V was cut by 5 bases and J by 5 bases, with 21 bases left in between. Germline V gene sequence: CDR1 SEHNR, CDR2 FQNEAQ (reference sequence).

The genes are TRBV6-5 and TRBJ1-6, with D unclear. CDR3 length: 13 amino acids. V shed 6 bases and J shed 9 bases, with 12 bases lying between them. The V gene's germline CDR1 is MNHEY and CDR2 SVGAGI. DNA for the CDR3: TGTGCCAGCAGGCAAGCGGGGTTTTCACCCCTCCACTTT. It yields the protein CASRQAGFSPLHF.

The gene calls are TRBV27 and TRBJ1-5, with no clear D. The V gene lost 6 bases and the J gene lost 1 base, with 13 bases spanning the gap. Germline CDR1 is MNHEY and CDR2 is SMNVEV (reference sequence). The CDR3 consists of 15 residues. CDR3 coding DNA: TGTGCCAGCAGCTCCACATCGGCAAGCAATCAGCCCCAGCATTTT. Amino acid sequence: CASSSTSASNQPQHF.

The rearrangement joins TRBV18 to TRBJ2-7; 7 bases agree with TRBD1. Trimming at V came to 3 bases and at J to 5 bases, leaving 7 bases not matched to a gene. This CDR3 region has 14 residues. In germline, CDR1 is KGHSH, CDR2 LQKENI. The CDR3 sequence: CASSPFRDRNEQYF. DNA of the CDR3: TGTGCCAGCTCACCTTTCCGGGACAGAAACGAGCAGTACTTC.

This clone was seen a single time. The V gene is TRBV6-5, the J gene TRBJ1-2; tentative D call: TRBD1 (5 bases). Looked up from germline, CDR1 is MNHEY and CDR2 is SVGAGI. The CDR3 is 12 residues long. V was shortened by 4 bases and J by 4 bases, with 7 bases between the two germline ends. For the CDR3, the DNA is TGTGCCAGCAGTTCCGACAGCTATGGCTACACCTTC. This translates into CASSSDSYGYTF.

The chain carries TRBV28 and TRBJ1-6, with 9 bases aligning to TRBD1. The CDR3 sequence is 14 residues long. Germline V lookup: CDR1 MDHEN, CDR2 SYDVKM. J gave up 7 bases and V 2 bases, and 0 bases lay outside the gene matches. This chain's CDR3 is CASSLGQGNSPLHF. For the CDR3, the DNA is TGTGCCAGCAGTTTAGGACAGGGGAATTCACCCCTCCACTTT.

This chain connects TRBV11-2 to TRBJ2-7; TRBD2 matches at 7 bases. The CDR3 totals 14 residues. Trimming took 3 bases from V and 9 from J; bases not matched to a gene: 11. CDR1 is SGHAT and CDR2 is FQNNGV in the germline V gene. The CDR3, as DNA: TGTGCCAGCAGCTTTACAGGACTAGAAACGAGGCAGTACTTC. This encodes CASSFTGLETRQYF.

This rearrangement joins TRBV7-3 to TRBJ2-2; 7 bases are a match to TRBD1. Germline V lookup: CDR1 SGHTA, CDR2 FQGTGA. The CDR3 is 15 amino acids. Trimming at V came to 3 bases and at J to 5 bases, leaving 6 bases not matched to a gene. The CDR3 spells CASSFERGRTGELFF. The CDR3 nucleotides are TGTGCCAGCAGCTTCGAAAGGGGGCGGACCGGGGAGCTGTTTTTT.

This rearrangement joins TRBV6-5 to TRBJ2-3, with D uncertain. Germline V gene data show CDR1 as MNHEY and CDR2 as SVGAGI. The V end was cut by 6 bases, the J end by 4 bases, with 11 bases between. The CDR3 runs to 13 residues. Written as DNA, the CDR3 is TGTGCCAGCAGGGCAGCCGGAGCAGATACGCAGTATTTT. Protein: CASRAAGADTQYF.

The CDR3 bases are TGCGCCAGCAGTTCCGGGACTGGGGGGTTGGGGGCTTTCTTT. This translates into CASSSGTGGLGAFF. V gene TRBV5-1 combines with J gene TRBJ1-1; possibly TRBD1 for D (5 bases). CDR1 is SGHRS, CDR2 YFSETQ, per germline. The CDR3 covers 14 residues. Deletions cut 5 bases from V and 11 bases from J, with 22 bases between.